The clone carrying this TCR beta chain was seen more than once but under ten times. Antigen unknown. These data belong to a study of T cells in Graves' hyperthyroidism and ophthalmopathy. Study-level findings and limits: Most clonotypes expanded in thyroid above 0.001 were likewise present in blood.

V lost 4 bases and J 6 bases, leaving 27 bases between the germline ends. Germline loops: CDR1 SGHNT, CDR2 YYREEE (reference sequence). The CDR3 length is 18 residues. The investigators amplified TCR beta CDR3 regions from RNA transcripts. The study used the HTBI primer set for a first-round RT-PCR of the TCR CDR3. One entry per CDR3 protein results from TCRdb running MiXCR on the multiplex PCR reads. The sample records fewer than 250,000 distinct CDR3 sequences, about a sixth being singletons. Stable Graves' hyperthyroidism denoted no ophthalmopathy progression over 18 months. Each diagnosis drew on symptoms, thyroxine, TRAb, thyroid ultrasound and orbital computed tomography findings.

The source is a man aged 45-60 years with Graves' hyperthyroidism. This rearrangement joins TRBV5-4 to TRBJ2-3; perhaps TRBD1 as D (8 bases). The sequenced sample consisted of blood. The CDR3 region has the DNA TGTGCCAGCAGCCCGGGGGGACCGGGACAGGCCGCCGGGGATACGCAGTATTTT. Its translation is CASSPGGPGQAAGDTQYF.